This T cell receptor beta chain derives from a study of blood T cell repertoires in COVID-19. Recovery among Cohort 3 donors was established by two negative PCRs, clearance, or symptom resolution. TCRdb's table, derived via immunoSEQ multiplex PCR, lists solely in-frame clones and lacks some. The sample lists about 220,000 clones; 82% were seen once. This CDR3 contains 15 residues. Per germline, CDR1 MNHNS and CDR2 SASEGT. After removal of 1 base from V and 6 bases from J, the junction contained 0 bases not matched to a gene. This clone turned up a few times. The sample taken for sequencing was PBMCs or T cells enriched from blood (not recorded which). The chain carries TRBV6-1 and TRBJ2-1; 13 bases fit TRBD2. This receptor was obtained from a woman in her sixties who had recovered from COVID-19. The CDR3 region has the DNA TGTGCCAGCAGTGAAGGGACTAGCGGGAGCAATGAGCAGTTCTTC. It codes for CASSEGTSGSNEQFF.